This record concerns one T cell receptor (beta chain) sequence. This sample was taken from a study of metastatic and nonmetastatic thyroid tumors. Background on the study: Where malignant and benign thyroid patients were concerned, repertoires were compared across blood and tumor or nodule tissue.

No patient received treatment before thyroid surgery. In the source study's methods: CDR3 was compared across clinicopathological groups, and the resulting differences were used to build a distant-metastasis classifier for papillary thyroid cancer. TCRdb re-clonotyped the PCR reads via MiXCR. V and J calls and clone size were set by TCRdb, not the authors. The top ten clones hold just over 8% of a sample with under 25,000 clones, 20% to 25% of them seen once. V lost 0 bases and J lost 3, with 5 bases in between. In germline, CDR1 is SGHTA, CDR2 FQGTGA. CDR3 size: 13 residues. Specimen: adjacent normal tissue. This clonotype originated in a female donor with papillary thyroid cancer or a benign thyroid nodule (not recorded which). Some clones in this sample may be carry-over from other donors' samples. The chain is built from TRBV7-3 and TRBJ1-2, with no clear D. The CDR3 DNA reads TGTGCCAGCAGCTTAACGGTGGACTATGGCTACACCTTC. Translation: CASSLTVDYGYTF.